This T cell receptor beta chain derives from a study of spatial heterogeneity in lung cancer. Notes on the study in general: Blood showed ubiquitous tumor TCRs more often at resection than at routine follow-up.

Time point defined: sample taken at primary tumor resection. Donors were 72 untreated early-stage non-small cell lung cancer patients. Deletions cut 4 bases from V and 1 base from J, with 8 bases between. Germline lookup yields CDR1 SNHLY and CDR2 FYNNEI. The CDR3 loop spans 14 amino acids. Every TCR cDNA molecule bore a unique molecular identifier. MiXCR, run by TCRdb on the 5' RACE reads, gives a single entry per CDR3 protein. Of 24,000 or so distinct CDR3 sequences listed, 7% were seen once; the top ten hold around an eighth. On this clonotype itself: Its specificity is unknown.

The sample consisted of PBMCs, taken at surgery. This clonotype was sampled from a male donor with early-stage non-small cell lung cancer. The chain is built from TRBV2 and TRBJ2-4; D gene ambiguous. CDR3 residues: CASSGTAAKNIQYF. Here the CDR3 DNA reads TGTGCCAGCAGTGGAACCGCGGCCAAAAACATTCAGTACTTC.